This T cell receptor beta chain was recorded in a study of vaccination and CD4 T cells after COVID-19. Oncomine TCR Beta short-read sequencing was applied to DNA from cultured CD4+ T cells. DNA came from CD4+ T cells after culture. TCRdb passed the PCR reads through MiXCR, listing each CDR3 protein once. The sample lists thousands of distinct CDR3 sequences, 36% occurring once. On this clonotype itself: No antigen is known for it.

The treatment is: roughly 10-day PBMC culture with coronavirus spike peptide pools or control peptides (ViraFEST assay). CD4+ T cells that came from the unexposed donor were collected before the COVID-19 pandemic (2011-2018). The CDR3 is 12 residues long. Germline V gene sequence: CDR1 SQVTM, CDR2 ANQGSEA. Between the trimmed V and J ends, which lost 6 bases and 2 bases, there was a span of 9 bases. This sequence originates from a human donor in good health. Material for sequencing was CD4+ T cells from blood, cultured in vitro. V gene TRBV29-1 combines with J gene TRBJ2-3; possibly TRBD2 for D (6 bases). The CDR3 loop reads CSVGRSTDTQYF. The CDR3 nucleotides read TGCAGCGTGGGGAGGTCCACAGATACGCAGTATTTT.